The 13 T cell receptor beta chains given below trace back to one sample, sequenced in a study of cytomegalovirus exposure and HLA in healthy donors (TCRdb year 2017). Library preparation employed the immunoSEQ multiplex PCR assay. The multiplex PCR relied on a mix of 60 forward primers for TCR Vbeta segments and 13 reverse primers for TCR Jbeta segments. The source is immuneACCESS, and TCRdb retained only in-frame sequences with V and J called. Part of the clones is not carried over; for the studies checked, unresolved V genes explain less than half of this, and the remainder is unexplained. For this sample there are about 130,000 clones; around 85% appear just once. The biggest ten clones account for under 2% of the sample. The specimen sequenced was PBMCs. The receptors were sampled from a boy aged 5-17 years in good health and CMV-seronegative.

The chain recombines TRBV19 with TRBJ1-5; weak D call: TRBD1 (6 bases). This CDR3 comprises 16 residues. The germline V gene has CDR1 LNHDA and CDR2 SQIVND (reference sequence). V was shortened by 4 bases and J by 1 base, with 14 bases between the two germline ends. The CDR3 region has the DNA TGTGCCAGTAGTACCCCGGGGACACCCAGCAATCAGCCCCAGCATTTT. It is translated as CASSTPGTPSNQPQHF.

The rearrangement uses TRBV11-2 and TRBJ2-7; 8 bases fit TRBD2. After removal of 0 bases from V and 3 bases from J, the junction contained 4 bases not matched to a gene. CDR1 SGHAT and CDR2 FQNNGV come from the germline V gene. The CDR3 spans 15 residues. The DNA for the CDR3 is TGTGCCAGCAGCTTAGATCATCTAGCGGGCTACGAGCAGTACTTC. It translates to CASSLDHLAGYEQYF.

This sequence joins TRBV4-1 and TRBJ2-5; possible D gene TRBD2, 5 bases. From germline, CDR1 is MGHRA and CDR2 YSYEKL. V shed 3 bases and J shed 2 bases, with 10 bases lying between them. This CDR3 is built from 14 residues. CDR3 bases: TGCGCCAGCAGCCAGGCCAGCGGACAAGAGACCCAGTACTTC. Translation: CASSQASGQETQYF.

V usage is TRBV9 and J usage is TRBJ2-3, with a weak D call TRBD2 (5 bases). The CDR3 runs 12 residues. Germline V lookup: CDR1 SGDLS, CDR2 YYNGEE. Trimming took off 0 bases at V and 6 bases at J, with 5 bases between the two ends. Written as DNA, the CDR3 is TGTGCCAGCAGCGTAGGGGAGGATACGCAGTATTTT. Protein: CASSVGEDTQYF.

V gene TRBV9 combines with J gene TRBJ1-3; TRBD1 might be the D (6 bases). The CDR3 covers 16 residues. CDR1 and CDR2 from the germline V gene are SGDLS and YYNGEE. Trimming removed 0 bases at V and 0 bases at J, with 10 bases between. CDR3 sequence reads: CASSVEGDTSGNTIYF. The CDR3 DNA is TGTGCCAGCAGCGTAGAAGGGGACACCTCTGGAAACACCATATATTTT. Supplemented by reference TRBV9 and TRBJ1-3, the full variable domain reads DSGVTQTPKHLITATGQRVTLRCSPRSGDLSVYWYQQSLDQGLQFLIQYYNGEERAKGNILERFSAQQFPDLHSELNLSSLELGDSALYFCASSVEGDTSGNTIYFGEGSWLTVV.

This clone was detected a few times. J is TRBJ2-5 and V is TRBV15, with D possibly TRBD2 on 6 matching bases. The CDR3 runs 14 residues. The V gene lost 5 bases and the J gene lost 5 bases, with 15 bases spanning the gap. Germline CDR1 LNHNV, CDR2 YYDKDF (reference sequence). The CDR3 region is CATSSRGGRETQYF. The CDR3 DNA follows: TGTGCCACCAGCTCCCGTGGAGGGAGGGAGACCCAGTACTTC. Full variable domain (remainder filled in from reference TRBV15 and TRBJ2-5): DAMVIQNPRYQVTQFGKPVTLSCSQTLNHNVMYWYQQKSSQAPKLLFHYYDKDFNNEADTPDNFQSRRPNTSFCFLDIRSPGLGDTAMYLCATSSRGGRETQYFGPGTRLLVL.

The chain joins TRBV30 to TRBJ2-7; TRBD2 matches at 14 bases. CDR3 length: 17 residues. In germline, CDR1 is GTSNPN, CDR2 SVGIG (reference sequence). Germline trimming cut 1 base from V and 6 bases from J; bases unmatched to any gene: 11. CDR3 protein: CAWSALETSGRAGEQYF. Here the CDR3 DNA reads TGTGCCTGGAGTGCCCTCGAGACTAGCGGGAGGGCCGGCGAGCAGTACTTC.

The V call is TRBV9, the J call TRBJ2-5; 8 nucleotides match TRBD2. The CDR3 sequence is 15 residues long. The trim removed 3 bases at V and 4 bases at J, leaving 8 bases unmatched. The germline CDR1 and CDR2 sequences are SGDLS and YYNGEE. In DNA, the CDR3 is TGTGCCAGCAGCGCGCCCCGGGGGGGGAGAGAGACCCAGTACTTC. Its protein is CASSAPRGGRETQYF.

The CDR3 loop is CSVVVRGRQETQYF. The CDR3 DNA follows: TGCAGCGTTGTCGTGCGGGGGCGGCAAGAGACCCAGTACTTC. This rearrangement joins TRBV29-1 to TRBJ2-5; the D gene is possibly TRBD2 (7 bases). CDR3 size: 14 residues. Trimming shortened V by 4 bases and J by 2 bases, and 14 bases separated the two germline ends. Germline V gene lookup returns CDR1 SQVTM and CDR2 ANQGSEA.

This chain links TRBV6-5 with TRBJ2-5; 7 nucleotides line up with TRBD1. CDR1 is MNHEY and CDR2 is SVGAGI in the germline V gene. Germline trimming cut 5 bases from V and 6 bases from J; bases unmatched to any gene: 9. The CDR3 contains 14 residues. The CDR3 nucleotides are TGTGCCAGCAGTCCAGCCGGACAGGAGAAGACCCAGTACTTC. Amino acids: CASSPAGQEKTQYF.

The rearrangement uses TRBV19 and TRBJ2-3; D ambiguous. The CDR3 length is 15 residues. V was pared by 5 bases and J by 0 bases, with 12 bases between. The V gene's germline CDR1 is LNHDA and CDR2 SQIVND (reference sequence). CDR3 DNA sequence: TGTGCCAGTAGTCTCCTCGGTTCTAGCACAGATACGCAGTATTTT. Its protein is CASSLLGSSTDTQYF. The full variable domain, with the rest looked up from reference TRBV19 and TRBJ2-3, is DGGITQSPKYLFRKEGQNVTLSCEQNLNHDAMYWYRQDPGQGLRLIYYSQIVNDFQKGDIAEGYSVSREKKESFPLTVTSAQKNPTAFYLCASSLLGSSTDTQYFGPGTRLTVL.

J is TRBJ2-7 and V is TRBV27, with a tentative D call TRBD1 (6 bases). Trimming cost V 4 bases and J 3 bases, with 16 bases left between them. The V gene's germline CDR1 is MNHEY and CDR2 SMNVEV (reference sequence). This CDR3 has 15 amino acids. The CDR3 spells CASSSRGLGHYEQYF. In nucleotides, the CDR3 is TGTGCCAGCAGTTCACGAGGACTGGGACACTACGAGCAGTACTTC.

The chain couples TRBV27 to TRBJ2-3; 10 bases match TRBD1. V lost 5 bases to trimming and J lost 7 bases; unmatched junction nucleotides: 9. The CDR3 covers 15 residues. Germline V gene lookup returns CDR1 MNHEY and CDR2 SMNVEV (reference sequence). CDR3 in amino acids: CASSPRQGAGYTQYF. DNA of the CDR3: TGTGCCAGCAGTCCCAGACAGGGGGCAGGATATACGCAGTATTTT.